The 3 T cell receptor beta chains presented below share a single source sample, sequenced in a study of cytomegalovirus exposure and HLA in healthy donors. The primer mix had 60 Vbeta and 13 Jbeta primers. Clones were read by immunoSEQ multiplex PCR, and TCRdb kept only the in-frame ones, dropping some. The sample shows over 200,000 clones, more than 70% of them seen only once. What was sequenced was PBMCs. Every receptor here comes from a human donor in good health.

V gene TRBV11-2 combines with J gene TRBJ2-3; 8 positions agree with TRBD1. The J segment lost 6 bases and the V segment lost 4 bases, leaving 9 bases of the junction unmatched. From germline, CDR1 is SGHAT and CDR2 FQNNGV. This CDR3 region has 15 residues. The CDR3 DNA follows: TGTGCCAGCAGCTCCATCGACAGGGGCGCGGATACGCAGTATTTT. The encoded protein is CASSSIDRGADTQYF.

This chain links TRBV7-2 with TRBJ1-5; 7 bases match TRBD1. The CDR3 has 14 residues. Germline CDR1 SGHTA, CDR2 FQGNSA. After removal of 5 bases from V and 6 bases from J, the junction contained 7 bases not matched to a gene. CDR3 sequence: CASSPGQPGQPQHF. The DNA for the CDR3 is TGTGCCAGCAGCCCGGGACAGCCAGGTCAGCCCCAGCATTTT.

V and J are TRBV7-2 and TRBJ2-7; 8 nucleotides agree with TRBD2. Germline CDR1 SGHTA, CDR2 FQGNSA. V trimming: 5 bases; J trimming: 2 bases; junction bases outside the gene matches: 11. The CDR3 runs to 16 residues. CDR3 sequence reads: CASSAIPRGEAYEQYF. The DNA for the CDR3 is TGTGCCAGCAGCGCCATCCCGCGGGGGGAGGCCTACGAGCAGTACTTC. The full variable domain, its missing parts supplied by reference TRBV7-2 and TRBJ2-7, is GAGVSQSPSNKVTEKGKDVELRCDPISGHTALYWYRQSLGQGLEFLIYFQGNSAPDKSGLPSDRFSAERTGGSVSTLTIQRTQQEDSAVYLCASSAIPRGEAYEQYFGPGTRLTVT.